This T cell receptor beta chain was recorded in a study of identifying expanded T cells in peripheral blood. V shed 0 bases and J shed 10 bases, with 12 bases lying between them. The CDR3 spans 13 residues. CDR1 is MGHRA, CDR2 YSYEKL, per germline. During the collection period, no donor immune events like infections were recorded. Data came from immunoSEQ multiplex PCR; TCRdb stores just in-frame clones and leaves some out. The sample comprises around 70,000 clones, 90% of which are singletons, and more than 2.5% rests with the top ten. This TCR came from a person between 18 and 70 years old in good health. This chain links TRBV4-1 with TRBJ1-1; D is undetermined. The sequenced sample consisted of blood. The CDR3 DNA follows: TGCGCCAGCAGCCAAGATCCGGGCATAGGAGCTTTCTTT. It codes for CASSQDPGIGAFF.